This TCR beta chain stems from a study of T cell clonotyping in hematopoietic cell transplantation. Study results and caveats: Cells were unsorted, so CD4 and CD8 contributions were not separated. Broader posttransplant TCR repertoire diversity was predicted by graft donor and pretransplant recipient Inverse Simpson Index values. Pathologically expanded recipient clonotypes increased progressively from day 30 to day 180 as diversity fell.

Details on this clone: Its antigen is unknown.

Trimming at V came to 10 bases and at J to 8 bases, leaving 14 bases not matched to a gene. This CDR3 has 14 amino acids. CDR1 is LNHDA and CDR2 is SQIVND in the germline V gene (reference sequence). Libraries were prepared by immunoSEQ multiplex PCR; TCRdb keeps only in-frame clonotypes and omits some of them. Among fewer than 20,000 clones listed, more than 70% were seen once. The receptor comes from a male patient in his sixties or seventies who had an allogeneic stem cell transplant from a related donor, so the T cells may come from the graft donor. Some clones in this sample may be carry-over from other donors' samples. The gene calls are TRBV19 and TRBJ1-1, with 9 bases fitting TRBD1. Sequenced here: PBMCs, sampled 100 days after allogeneic stem cell transplant. CDR3 sequence: CATARPDRGMEAFF. The CDR3 nucleotides are TGTGCCACGGCCCGACCCGACAGGGGGATGGAAGCTTTCTTT.